These 13 T cell receptor beta chains were all obtained from the same sample, sequenced in a study of brain T cells in children with intractable seizures (dated by TCRdb to the early 2020s). Library construction relied on the immunoSEQ multiplex PCR assay. Imported from immuneACCESS, the table was reduced by TCRdb to in-frame sequences with V and J called. These copies leave out some clones; in studies compared against another copy, an unresolved V gene accounts for under half, and the cause of the remainder is not known. The sample profile shows 300,000 to 400,000 clones; over 90% of them were found once. The ten biggest clones cover roughly 5.7% of the sample. The time point label here, explained by the study, means: blood from clinic visit 5 months post-surgery; TSC patient then seizure free. The sequencing here drew on peripheral blood, taken roughly 5 months after surgery. The receptor set was obtained from a boy under two years old with tuberous sclerosis and intractable seizures.

The rearrangement links TRBV7-8 to TRBJ1-1; D is unclear. The ends were cut back, 1 base at V and 1 base at J, with 4 bases in the middle. Germline V gene sequence: CDR1 SGHVS, CDR2 FQNEAQ. The CDR3 is 13 amino acids. The DNA of the CDR3 is TGTGCCAGCAGCTTAGATCCGAACACTGAAGCTTTCTTT. It codes for CASSLDPNTEAFF.

The chain links TRBV4-1 to TRBJ1-2; a possible D gene is TRBD1 (5 bases). The CDR3 consists of 14 residues. Trimming removed 4 bases from V and 0 bases from J, with 9 bases in between. Germline V gene data show CDR1 as MGHRA and CDR2 as YSYEKL. The CDR3 coding sequence is TGCGCCAGCAGCCCCGGGGGGACTAACTATGGCTACACCTTC. This codes for CASSPGGTNYGYTF.

This sequence joins TRBV7-9 and TRBJ2-5, with a possible D match to TRBD2 (6 bases). In germline, CDR1 is SEHNR, CDR2 FQNEAQ (reference sequence). V was shortened by 3 bases and J by 2 bases, with 10 bases between the two germline ends. CDR3 size: 14 residues. The CDR3 loop reads CASSFVAGQETQYF. The CDR3 region has the DNA TGTGCCAGCAGCTTTGTGGCGGGACAAGAGACCCAGTACTTC.

The chain carries TRBV5-1 and TRBJ2-1; possible D gene TRBD2, 6 bases. With 2 bases removed from V and 6 bases from J, the gap between germline ends came to 21 bases. From germline, CDR1 is SGHRS and CDR2 YFSETQ. The CDR3 extends over 17 amino acids. CDR3 region: CASSLYGSWSGPNEQFF. The CDR3 DNA sequence: TGCGCCAGCAGCTTATACGGGAGTTGGAGTGGACCCAATGAGCAGTTCTTC.

V gene TRBV7-2 combines with J gene TRBJ1-2; no reliable D call. Germline V CDR1 and CDR2: SGHTA, FQGNSA. The V and J ends lost 1 base and 1 base respectively, with 7 bases between them. CDR3 length: 14 residues. The CDR3 coding sequence is TGTGCCAGCAGCTTAGAGGACCTTAACTATGGCTACACCTTC. It translates to CASSLEDLNYGYTF.

This sequence joins TRBV28 and TRBJ1-2; TRBD1 matches 8 bases. CDR1 MDHEN and CDR2 SYDVKM come from the germline V gene. The ends lost 6 bases at V and 4 bases at J; junction bases unmatched: 10. The CDR3 sequence is 15 residues long. The CDR3 bases are TGTGCCAGCAGCACCTCCGGGACAGGCAGCTATGGCTACACCTTC. It specifies CASSTSGTGSYGYTF.

This sequence joins TRBV3-1 (or the pseudogene TRBV3-2) and TRBJ2-2; 12 bases are shared with TRBD2. Germline values: CDR1 LGHDT, CDR2 YNNKEL (reference sequence). This CDR3 is built from 16 residues. V trimming: 2 bases; J trimming: 8 bases; junction bases outside the gene matches: 6. CDR3 protein: CASSQRTSGVPGELFF. Written as DNA, the CDR3 is TGTGCCAGCAGCCAACGGACTAGCGGGGTACCGGGGGAGCTGTTTTTT.

The chain links TRBV12-3 or TRBV12-4 to TRBJ2-7, with no clear D. The CDR3 has 13 residues. Trimming pared 5 bases from V and 0 bases from J, leaving 8 bases between. The CDR3 loop reads CASSPPSSYEQYF. CDR3 in DNA: TGTGCCAGCAGTCCTCCGAGCTCCTACGAGCAGTACTTC.

The chain combines TRBV15 with TRBJ1-2; D might be TRBD1 (5 bases). The CDR3 extends over 13 amino acids. Germline CDR1 reads LNHNV; CDR2 reads YYDKDF (reference sequence). The V and J ends lost 1 base and 4 bases respectively, with 7 bases between them. CDR3 in DNA: TGTGCCACCAGCAGAGTTGGGGGCTATGGCTACACCTTC. It specifies CATSRVGGYGYTF.

Of note for this clone: The same CDR3 is also encoded by other DNA sequences in this sample. V is TRBV19 and J is TRBJ1-2; 8 positions agree with TRBD1. The ends lost 6 bases at V and 5 bases at J; junction bases unmatched: 8. The CDR3 is 14 amino acids. From germline, CDR1 is LNHDA and CDR2 SQIVND (reference sequence). The CDR3 protein is CASSSRTGQYGYTF. The CDR3 nucleotides are TGTGCCAGTAGCTCCCGGACAGGGCAATATGGCTACACCTTC.

The genes are TRBV19 and TRBJ1-2, with 8 bases identical to TRBD1. This CDR3 comprises 14 residues. With 6 bases clipped from V and 5 bases from J, the junction kept 8 bases outside the gene matches. Germline V gene lookup returns CDR1 LNHDA and CDR2 SQIVND (reference sequence). The CDR3, as DNA: TGTGCCAGTAGGGAGGACAGGGTAAAGTATGGCTACACCTTC. Its protein product is CASREDRVKYGYTF.

This sequence joins TRBV7-2 and TRBJ1-2, with D tentatively TRBD1 (5 bases). V gave up 5 bases and J gave up 6 bases, with 16 bases separating them. The CDR3 totals 14 residues. The germline CDR1 and CDR2 sequences are SGHTA and FQGNSA. The CDR3 nucleotides read TGTGCCAGCAGCCTCCTACGGATACAGGATGGCTACACCTTC. This sequence encodes CASSLLRIQDGYTF. Filled out from reference TRBV7-2 and TRBJ1-2, the complete variable domain reads GAGVSQSPSNKVTEKGKDVELRCDPISGHTALYWYRQSLGQGLEFLIYFQGNSAPDKSGLPSDRFSAERTGGSVSTLTIQRTQQEDSAVYLCASSLLRIQDGYTFGSGTRLTVV.

The chain links TRBV24-1 to TRBJ1-2, with 7 bases lining up with TRBD1. Trimming removed 7 bases from V and 8 bases from J; junction bases left unmatched: 9. Germline-derived CDR1 and CDR2 are KGHDR and SFDVKD. CDR3 size: 13 residues. The CDR3 DNA follows: TGTGCCACCAGCGAGTTACAGGGGCGGGGCTACACCTTC. As protein: CATSELQGRGYTF.